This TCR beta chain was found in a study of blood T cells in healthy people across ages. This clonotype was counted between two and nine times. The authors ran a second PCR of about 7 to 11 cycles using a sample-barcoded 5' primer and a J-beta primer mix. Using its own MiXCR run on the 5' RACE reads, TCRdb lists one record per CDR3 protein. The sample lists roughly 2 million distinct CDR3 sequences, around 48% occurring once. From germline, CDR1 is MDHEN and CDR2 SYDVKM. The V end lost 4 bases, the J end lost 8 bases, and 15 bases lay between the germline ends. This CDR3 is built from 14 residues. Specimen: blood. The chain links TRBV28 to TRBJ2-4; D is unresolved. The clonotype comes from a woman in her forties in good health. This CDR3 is CASSSRRSRHIQYF. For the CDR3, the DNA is TGTGCCAGCAGTTCGCGACGTTCGCGGCACATTCAGTACTTC.